This T cell receptor beta chain was recorded in a study of T cells in localized non-small cell lung cancer. Assay: immunoSEQ multiplex PCR; the TCRdb copy retains only in-frame clones and omits some. The table has 35,000 to 50,000 clones, 75% to 95% seen once. Study-level findings and limits: Because sequencing included only one region (of the tumor), heterogeneity remains possible.

The germline CDR1 and CDR2 sequences are MDHEN and SYDVKM. The CDR3 extends over 14 amino acids. V was shortened by 1 base and J by 8 bases, with 14 bases between the two germline ends. With regard to this clone: Its antigen is as yet unknown.

The TCR originated in a woman aged 40-70 years with stage II lung adenocarcinoma. The V gene is TRBV28, the J gene TRBJ1-2, with D perhaps TRBD1 (5 bases). Source: PBMCs, taken before any cancer treatment. The CDR3 loop reads CASSLFGDLGGYTF. CDR3 DNA: TGTGCCAGCAGTTTATTCGGGGACCTGGGGGGCTACACCTTC.